Listed below are T cell receptor beta chains from one sample, sequenced in a study of cytomegalovirus exposure and HLA in healthy donors. Assay used: immunoSEQ multiplex PCR; TCRdb lists only in-frame clones, some missing. Found here are 150,000 to 200,000 clones, 80% to 90% of them singletons; the top ten hold over 0.95%. Material: PBMCs. The receptor set was obtained from a woman between 25 and 40 years old in good health and CMV-seronegative. Each CDR3 is given with its conserved first and last residue. A D gene is named only where the DNA matches it firmly. Clone size is given for some rows only: seen once, a few or many times, or a class if the clone is expanded.

d_gene	v_gene	abundance	j_gene	CDR3nt	CDR3aa
-	TRBV12-5	-	TRBJ1-1	TGTGCTAGTTCGACCCGGGGCACTGAAGCTTTCTTT	CASSTRGTEAFF
TRBD1	TRBV11-2	-	TRBJ1-3	TGTGCCAGCAGCTTAGGACACCGGGACAGGGTTGCCGGAAACACCATATATTTT	CASSLGHRDRVAGNTIYF
-	TRBV18	-	TRBJ1-4	TGTGCCAGCTCACCAAATCGGTCAAAGAATGAAAAACTGTTTTTT	CASSPNRSKNEKLFF
TRBD1	TRBV19	-	TRBJ2-1	TGTGCCAGCCGGGACAGGGGACAATTGTCCCCCAATGAGCAGTTCTTC	CASRDRGQLSPNEQFF
-	TRBV27	-	TRBJ2-7	TGTGCCAGCAGTTCTCCCTTACAGGGCTCCTACGAGCAGTACTTC	CASSSPLQGSYEQYF
TRBD1	TRBV4-2	-	TRBJ1-6	TGTGCCAGCAGCACCGGACAGGTTGGTTCACCCCTCCACTTT	CASSTGQVGSPLHF
TRBD1	TRBV6-5	-	TRBJ2-5	TGTGCCAGCAAGAACCCAGGGGGTTTAGAGACCCAGTACTTC	CASKNPGGLETQYF
TRBD2	TRBV12-5	-	TRBJ2-7	TGTGCTAGTGGTTGGGGGACTAGCGGGATGACCGAGCAGTACTTC	CASGWGTSGMTEQYF
TRBD2	TRBV7-2	-	TRBJ2-2	TGTGCCAGCAGCTTCTGGGCTAGCGGGAGTAGCGGGAGCGGGGAGCTGTTTTTT	CASSFWASGSSGSGELFF
TRBD1	TRBV28	-	TRBJ1-1	TGTGCCAGCAGTCGCCCGATGGGACAGGGGATCACTGAAGCTTTCTTT	CASSRPMGQGITEAFF
TRBD2	TRBV11-3	-	TRBJ2-5	TGTGCCAGCAGCTTATCGGTCCCGCTAAGCGGGGGCCAAGAGACCCAGTACTTC	CASSLSVPLSGGQETQYF
-	TRBV6-5	-	TRBJ2-5	TGTGCCAGCAGTTCCCCCTTACGACTAGGTCAAGAGACCCAGTACTTC	CASSSPLRLGQETQYF
TRBD1	TRBV29-1	-	TRBJ1-4	TGCAGCGTTGGACAGGGGGTGAGGAATGAAAAACTGTTTTTT	CSVGQGVRNEKLFF
-	TRBV7-9	-	TRBJ2-7	TGTGCCAGCAGCTTGACGAGAGGCCACGAGCAGTACTTC	CASSLTRGHEQYF
-	TRBV5-1	-	TRBJ1-1	TGCGCCAGCAGCTTGGCAGGAGGAACCACTGAAGCTTTCTTT	CASSLAGGTTEAFF
-	TRBV9	once	TRBJ1-4	TGTGCCAGCAGCGCCCAGCGAGGTGAAAAACTGTTTTTT	CASSAQRGEKLFF
-	TRBV5-4	-	TRBJ2-5	TGTGCCAGTAGGGGACAAGAGACCCAGTACTTC	CASRGQETQYF
-	TRBV18	-	TRBJ1-1	TGTGCCAGCTCACCACCGGGGGGCACTGAAGCTTTCTTT	CASSPPGGTEAFF
TRBD2	TRBV10-3	-	TRBJ2-7	TGTGCCATCAGTGAGGGGCCTAGCGGCTCTATCTACGAGCAGTACTTC	CAISEGPSGSIYEQYF
-	TRBV5-1	-	TRBJ2-1	TGCGCCAGCAGCTTGGTTCGGGGTCTAAACAATGAGCAGTTCTTC	CASSLVRGLNNEQFF
-	TRBV9	-	TRBJ1-6	TGTGCCAGCACCTCGACGGGGAATTATAATTCACCCCTCCACTTT	CASTSTGNYNSPLHF
TRBD2	TRBV29-1	-	TRBJ2-6	TGCAGCGTTGACAGCGGGAGAGGACGTGGGGCCAACGTCCTGACTTTC	CSVDSGRGRGANVLTF
TRBD1	TRBV7-9	-	TRBJ2-7	TGTGCCAGCAGCCCTACTGGACAGGGTTTTCGCGAGCAGTACTTC	CASSPTGQGFREQYF
-	TRBV5-6	-	TRBJ2-3	TGTGCCAGCAGCTTGGATGGCCCCCACACAGATACGCAGTATTTT	CASSLDGPHTDTQYF
TRBD2	TRBV2	-	TRBJ2-2	TGTGCCAGCAGTGAGAGCGGGAGTGGCGGGGAGCTGTTTTTT	CASSESGSGGELFF
-	TRBV7-9	-	TRBJ2-6	TGTGCCAGCAGCTCTCCAGTTGACACTGGGGCCAACGTCCTGACTTTC	CASSSPVDTGANVLTF
-	TRBV19	many	TRBJ1-5	TGTGCCAGTGCCGGTTATAGCAATCAGCCCCAGCATTTT	CASAGYSNQPQHF
-	TRBV15	-	TRBJ1-5	TGTGCCACCAGCAGAATGGCAGGGGCCAATCAGCCCCAGCATTTT	CATSRMAGANQPQHF
TRBD1	TRBV29-1	-	TRBJ1-2	TGCAGCGTACCCGGGACAGGGGGTATTGACACCTTC	CSVPGTGGIDTF
-	TRBV18	-	TRBJ2-7	TGTGCCAGCTCACCCGGGGGTTCCAGCTCCTACGAGCAGTACTTC	CASSPGGSSSYEQYF
TRBD1	TRBV5-1	-	TRBJ1-1	TGCGCCAGCAGCTTGCTTAGGCAGGGGGACACTGAAGCTTTCTTT	CASSLLRQGDTEAFF
-	TRBV19	-	TRBJ1-2	TGTGCCAGTAGATCCGGGACAAAGGATGGCTACACCTTC	CASRSGTKDGYTF
TRBD1	TRBV6-1	-	TRBJ1-1	TGTGCCAGCATTGACAGGGGCCCTAACACTGAAGCTTTCTTT	CASIDRGPNTEAFF